This T cell receptor (beta chain) derives from a study of blood T cell repertoires in COVID-19. Across the study: COVID-19 samples from acute and convalescent phases originated in the United States, Italy and Spain. T cells, B-cell-depleted T cells, or PBMCs supplied cDNA or gDNA.

V shed 0 bases and J shed 7 bases, with 12 bases lying between them. CDR3 length: 14 residues. The germline V gene encodes CDR1 MNHEY and CDR2 SVGEGT. Per the authors' pipeline: Amplification of reference gene primers was used by the study to estimate nucleated cell counts. The repertoire was sequenced with immunoSEQ multiplex PCR; TCRdb's copy has only in-frame clones and lacks some. From that table come the V and J calls and clone size; the DNA was used to work out D and trimming. Of a few hundred thousand clones listed, roughly 84% are singletons. The material sequenced was peripheral blood. This TCR was sampled from a human donor in a cohort sampled during active COVID-19. The genes are TRBV6-2 or TRBV6-3 and TRBJ1-2; D remains unclear. CDR3 DNA sequence: TGTGCCAGCAGTTACTCGGCCAGTCCGGGTGGCTACACCTTC. Amino acid sequence: CASSYSASPGGYTF.